Sequencing of this T cell receptor (beta chain) was carried out in a study of blood T cells in healthy people across ages. The study's findings and limits: Long-lived donors exceeded aged donors in naive CD4+ cells and diversity.

Per germline, CDR1 LGHDT and CDR2 YNNKEL (reference sequence). The CDR3 is 13 residues long. This clonotype appeared a few times. What it recognizes is unknown. Through a sample-barcoded 5' primer and a J-beta primer mix, a second PCR was run for roughly 7 to 12 cycles. TCRdb re-called the 5' RACE reads through MiXCR, storing one row per CDR3 protein. Of about 640,000 distinct CDR3 sequences listed, roughly three fifths are singletons. The clonotype comes from a man in his 60s in good health. The rearrangement uses TRBV3-1 and TRBJ2-4; D is uncertain. The last part of the DNA fits TRBJ2-5 better; the J call may be wrong. The sequenced material came from blood. CDR3 in amino acids: CASSSVVSETQYF. For the CDR3, the DNA is TGTGCCAGCAGCTCAGTAGTATCCGAGACCCAGTACTTC.